Below, 20 T cell receptor beta chains from the same sample are listed, as sequenced in a study of blood T cells in healthy people across ages. A J-beta primer mix and a sample-barcoded 5' primer were used in a second PCR of about 7 to 12 cycles. A single record per CDR3 protein comes from TCRdb applying MiXCR to the 5' RACE reads. The data contain approximately 770,000 distinct CDR3 sequences, roughly 60% of them singletons. What was sequenced was blood. The receptor source for this set is a man aged 25-40 years in good health.

This clonotype was detected once. This chain uses TRBV27 with TRBJ2-3, with D perhaps given as TRBD1 or TRBD2 (5 bases each). The CDR3 sequence is 17 residues long. Trimming removed 0 bases from V and 7 bases from J, with 20 bases in between. CDR1 MNHEY and CDR2 SMNVEV come from the germline V gene (reference sequence). The CDR3: CASSLSWGSRALNTQYF. The CDR3 DNA sequence: TGTGCCAGCAGTTTATCGTGGGGGAGTCGGGCTTTGAATACGCAGTATTTT.

This clonotype showed up just a few times. This sequence joins TRBV6-5 and TRBJ2-5; 9 nucleotides match TRBD1. CDR3 length: 14 amino acids. V lost 6 bases and J lost 4; bases outside the gene matches: 6. Germline loops: CDR1 MNHEY, CDR2 SVGAGI. CDR3 DNA: TGTGCCAGCAGCCTTATGACAGGGGGAGAGACCCAGTACTTC. Protein sequence: CASSLMTGGETQYF.

This clonotype was seen a few times. V gene TRBV7-2 combines with J gene TRBJ1-1, with D possibly matching TRBD1 (5 bases). This CDR3 comprises 12 residues. The V gene's germline CDR1 is SGHTA and CDR2 FQGNSA. With 2 bases removed from V and 11 bases from J, the gap between germline ends came to 12 bases. The DNA for the CDR3 is TGTGCCAGCAGCTTACTACCAGGGCGGGCTTTCTTT. This codes for CASSLLPGRAFF.

The chain recombines TRBV7-9 with TRBJ1-1; D is ambiguous. The germline V and J ends were trimmed by 5 bases and 0 bases, with 13 bases remaining between them. The CDR3 spans 15 residues. Germline values: CDR1 SEHNR, CDR2 FQNEAQ (reference sequence). CDR3 sequence reads: CASSLPDGLNTEAFF. The CDR3 bases are TGTGCCAGCAGCCTCCCCGACGGGTTGAACACTGAAGCTTTCTTT.

V is TRBV5-1 and J is TRBJ2-7, with TRBD2 matching over 7 bases. Matching the DNA end better, TRBJ2-4 makes the J call doubtful. This CDR3 spans 14 amino acids. Looked up from germline, CDR1 is SGHRS and CDR2 is YFSETQ. CDR3 protein: CASSLAGGKNIQYF. The CDR3 DNA sequence: TGCGCCAGCAGCTTGGCGGGGGGCAAAAACATTCAGTACTTC.

This clonotype appeared a few times. V is TRBV5-6 and J is TRBJ1-2, with D maybe TRBD1 (5 bases). V was trimmed by 3 bases and J by 6 bases, leaving 9 bases between them. From germline, CDR1 is SGHDT and CDR2 YYEEEE. CDR3 length equals 12 residues. In DNA, the CDR3 is TGTGCCAGCAGCTGGGGCCGGGATGGCTACACCTTC. It encodes CASSWGRDGYTF.

This chain connects TRBV7-9 to TRBJ2-7; TRBD1 aligns across 7 bases. Germline CDR1 reads SEHNR; CDR2 reads FQNEAQ (reference sequence). J lost 6 bases, V lost 2 bases, and 13 bases had no gene match. The CDR3 totals 16 residues. The CDR3 DNA reads as TGTGCCAGCAGCTTACAATCCCTGGGACAGAGTAGCGAGCAGTACTTC. Amino acid sequence: CASSLQSLGQSSEQYF. The entire variable domain, with the rest obtained from reference TRBV7-9 and TRBJ2-7, is as follows: DTGVSQNPRHKITKRGQNVTFRCDPISEHNRLYWYRQTLGQGPEFLTYFQNEAQLEKSRLLSDRFSAERPKGSFSTLEIQRTEQGDSAMYLCASSLQSLGQSSEQYFGPGTRLTVT.

V and J are TRBV5-1 and TRBJ1-2; perhaps TRBD1 as D (5 bases). V lost 2 bases and J lost 3, with 11 bases in between. Germline assignment: CDR1 SGHRS and CDR2 YFSETQ. CDR3 length: 14 amino acids. The DNA for the CDR3 is TGCGCCAGCAGCTTAGAGGGACTGGACTATGGCTACACCTTC. It translates to CASSLEGLDYGYTF.

A few counts support this clonotype. Its ends do not fully match the called genes, so a read error is possible. V and J are TRBV20-1 and TRBJ2-7; TRBD1 matches 9 bases. Germline V gene data show CDR1 as DFQATT and CDR2 as SNEGSKA (reference sequence). The CDR3 consists of 12 residues. CDR3 bases: TGCAGCGCTACACAGGGGGCATACGAGCAGTACTTC. Encoded protein: CSATQGAYEQYF.

The gene calls are TRBV4-3 and TRBJ2-5; D remains unclear. Germline CDR1 is LGHNA and CDR2 is YSLEER. Trimming took off 0 bases at V and 11 bases at J, with 19 bases between the two ends. CDR3 size: 15 residues. The CDR3 protein is CASSQDQATALEQYF. CDR3 nucleotides: TGCGCCAGCAGCCAAGATCAGGCCACGGCTTTGGAGCAGTACTTC.

This rearrangement joins TRBV5-1 to TRBJ2-1; the D gene is possibly TRBD2 (6 bases). Looked up from germline, CDR1 is SGHRS and CDR2 is YFSETQ. With 4 bases removed from V and 9 bases from J, the gap between germline ends came to 17 bases. The CDR3 sequence is 14 residues long. CDR3 sequence: CASSPQAAGSEQFF. DNA for the CDR3: TGCGCCAGCAGCCCCCAAGCGGCGGGAAGTGAGCAGTTCTTC.

The CDR3 nucleotides are TGTGCCAGCGACGGGGGTGAAAAACTGTTTTTT. It specifies CASDGGEKLFF. The genes are TRBV5-5 and TRBJ1-4, with a weak D call TRBD1 (5 bases). The germline gives CDR1 SGHKS, CDR2 YYEKEE (reference sequence). CDR3 size: 11 residues. The germline V and J ends were trimmed by 7 bases and 7 bases, with 8 bases remaining between them.

The genes are TRBV20-1 and TRBJ1-2; D gene ambiguous. The J call may not be correct, given that the DNA end is closer to TRBJ2-7. CDR1 is DFQATT, CDR2 SNEGSKA, per germline (reference sequence). The CDR3 is 15 amino acids. The CDR3 DNA follows: TGCAGTGCTAGACGAATTTTTGGGGATCTCTACGAGCAGTACTTC. Translation gives CSARRIFGDLYEQYF.

The genes are TRBV28 and TRBJ2-1; D is undetermined. This CDR3 region has 18 residues. V shed 4 bases and J shed 10 bases, with 29 bases lying between them. The germline gives CDR1 MDHEN, CDR2 SYDVKM. Written as DNA, the CDR3 is TGTGCCAGCAGTTCCCCTCGTTCGAGAGTTGTGATGTTTGGAGAGCAGTTCTTC. The encoded protein is CASSSPRSRVVMFGEQFF. Complete variable domain (other parts from reference TRBV28 and TRBJ2-1): DVKVTQSSRYLVKRTGEKVFLECVQDMDHENMFWYRQDPGLGLRLIYFSYDVKMKEKGDIPEGYSVSREKKERFSLILESASTNQTSMYLCASSSPRSRVVMFGEQFFGPGTRLTVL.

This clonotype was detected only once. This rearrangement joins TRBV29-1 to TRBJ2-7; TRBD1 is a possible D gene (5 bases). This CDR3 is built from 15 residues. Germline V CDR1 and CDR2: SQVTM, ANQGSEA. V was trimmed by 5 bases and J by 7 bases, leaving 24 bases between them. CDR3: CSVRLEQGSYNEQYF. The CDR3 bases are TGCAGCGTTCGCTTGGAGCAGGGATCGTACAATGAGCAGTACTTC.

The chain has TRBV29-1 and TRBJ2-1; unclear D gene. The V gene lost 4 bases and the J gene lost 3 bases, with 10 bases spanning the gap. The CDR3 contains 13 residues. Germline loops: CDR1 SQVTM, CDR2 ANQGSEA. The CDR3 bases are TGCAGCGTTGGTGTGGAACACTACAATGAGCAGTTCTTC. It is translated as CSVGVEHYNEQFF.

The CDR3 DNA sequence: TGTGCCAGCAGCATCTCCGGACTAGCTCGGGATGAGCAGTTCTTC. Its protein is CASSISGLARDEQFF. The rearrangement joins TRBV5-6 to TRBJ2-1, with 8 bases lining up with TRBD2. V dropped 4 bases and J dropped 8; count of bases not matched to a gene: 11. The CDR3 runs 15 residues. Germline CDR1 is SGHDT and CDR2 is YYEEEE.

The chain joins TRBV20-1 to TRBJ2-1, with 10 bases identical to TRBD2. Germline V CDR1 and CDR2: DFQATT, SNEGSKA (reference sequence). J was trimmed by 7 bases and V by 0 bases; bases with no gene match: 12. The length of the CDR3 is 17 residues. The CDR3 DNA reads as TGCAGTGCTAGAGAGGCCGCGGCTAGCGGGAGTATAAATGAGCAGTTCTTC. Residues: CSAREAAASGSINEQFF.

This chain connects TRBV3-1 to TRBJ2-7; tentatively, D is TRBD1 (6 bases). This CDR3 has 15 amino acids. Per germline, CDR1 LGHDT and CDR2 YNNKEL (reference sequence). Trimming shortened V by 2 bases and J by 2 bases, and 13 bases separated the two germline ends. The CDR3 DNA reads TGTGCCAGCAGCCAACCGGGACAACCGACCTACGAGCAGTACTTC. Translation gives CASSQPGQPTYEQYF.

This clonotype was seen only once. The rearrangement links TRBV2 to TRBJ2-3, with D uncertain. Germline CDR1 is SNHLY and CDR2 is FYNNEI. Trimming stripped 7 bases from V and 1 base from J, with 12 bases between. CDR3 length: 14 residues. The CDR3 nucleotides are TGTGCCAGCAAGGCGGAGCTACGCACAGATACGCAGTATTTT. Residues: CASKAELRTDTQYF.